The clone carrying this T cell receptor beta chain appeared a few times. This may be a read error: a much more frequent sequence differs by one nucleotide. This CDR3 region has 17 residues. CDR1 and CDR2 from the germline V gene are KGHSH and LQKENI. V lost 0 bases and J 16 bases, leaving 28 bases between the germline ends. Authors of the study amplified TCR beta CDR3 regions from RNA transcripts. Using the HTBI primer set, a first-round RT-PCR was run on the TCR CDR3. TCRdb re-called the multiplex PCR reads through MiXCR, storing one row per CDR3 protein. The sample contains 90,000 to 120,000 distinct CDR3 sequences, about 16% of which appear only once. The data belong to a study of T cells in Graves' hyperthyroidism and ophthalmopathy. An absence of ophthalmopathy progression within 18 months meant stable Graves' hyperthyroidism.

This TCR was sampled from a woman between 45 and 60 years old with Graves' hyperthyroidism. The V gene is TRBV18, the J gene TRBJ2-1; D might be TRBD1 (5 bases). The material sequenced was blood. The CDR3, as DNA: TGTGCCAGCTCACCACCGTCGCATGGGGCAACTACAATGAGCAGTTTCTTC. As protein: CASSPPSHGATTMSSFF.